The following is a T cell receptor beta chain sequence with its context. This sample stems from a study of blood T cell repertoires in COVID-19. Looking at the study overall: Specimens from acute and convalescent COVID-19 originated in the United States, Italy and Spain. PBMCs, B-cell-depleted T cells, or T cells provided the cDNA or gDNA that made up the material.

Trimming removed 2 bases from V and 2 bases from J; junction bases left unmatched: 0. CDR1 MNHEY and CDR2 SVGAGI come from the germline V gene. This CDR3 is 14 amino acids long. Authors' analysis steps: Reference gene primer amplification gave nucleated cell count estimates. Clones were read by immunoSEQ multiplex PCR, and TCRdb kept only the in-frame ones, dropping some. V, J and clone size were drawn from that table, and D and trimming were deduced from the DNA. The data contain 150,000 to 200,000 clones, around nine tenths of them singletons. The receptor comes from a man between 18 and 35 years old with active or convalescent COVID-19. Sequences were obtained from peripheral blood. The V call is TRBV6-5, the J call TRBJ2-7; the match to TRBD1 covers 10 bases. Here the CDR3 DNA reads TGTGCCAGCAGTTACGGGACAGGGGCCTACGAGCAGTACTTC. It yields the protein CASSYGTGAYEQYF.